A single sample gave rise to the 25 T cell receptor beta chains below, sequenced in a study of T cells in Graves' hyperthyroidism and ophthalmopathy. RNA transcripts provided the source from which TCR beta CDR3 regions were amplified. RT-PCR in the first round (using the HTBI primer set) targeted the TCR CDR3. MiXCR, applied by TCRdb to the multiplex PCR reads, yields one record per CDR3 protein. Of roughly 560,000 distinct CDR3 sequences in the sample, under 15% are singletons; the top ten hold around 4.5%. Material for sequencing was blood. The receptors shown here come from a woman aged 40-49 years with Graves' ophthalmopathy.

The rearrangement links TRBV2 to TRBJ2-7; 10 bases are a match to TRBD1. Germline V CDR1 and CDR2: SNHLY, FYNNEI. The CDR3 has 17 amino acids. J was trimmed by 3 bases and V by 3 bases; bases with no gene match: 11. The CDR3 bases are TGTGCCAGCAGTGACTACGAGACAGGGGGCAACAACTACGAGCAGTACTTC. It translates to CASSDYETGGNNYEQYF.

CDR3 nucleotide sequence: TGTGCCAGCAGCCAAGAGTTAGCGGGACCCCCCTACGAGCAGTACTTC. Protein sequence: CASSQELAGPPYEQYF. The chain carries TRBV4-2 and TRBJ2-7, with 8 positions matching TRBD2. The CDR3 consists of 16 residues. Germline V gene sequence: CDR1 LGHNA, CDR2 YNFKEQ. J was trimmed by 2 bases and V by 0 bases; bases with no gene match: 6.

The chain has TRBV11-2 and TRBJ1-2; maybe TRBD1 (5 bases). V lost 5 bases and J lost 4, with 23 bases in between. Germline lookup yields CDR1 SGHAT and CDR2 FQNNGV. CDR3 length: 17 amino acids. For the CDR3, the DNA is TGTGCCAGCAGCGAGCGGGACCCCCCCCTTGTTGGCTATGGCTACACCTTC. Amino acid sequence: CASSERDPPLVGYGYTF.

The gene calls are TRBV2 and TRBJ1-1, with 11 positions matching TRBD1. Losses at the gene ends were 6 bases for V and 3 bases for J; bases not matched to a gene: 6. Germline V gene lookup returns CDR1 SNHLY and CDR2 FYNNEI. The CDR3 runs 15 residues. In nucleotides, the CDR3 is TGTGCCAGCAGAAAAAGGACAGGGGGCTACACTGAAGCTTTCTTT. Its translation: CASRKRTGGYTEAFF.

V and J are TRBV27 and TRBJ2-7; D is possibly TRBD2 (5 bases). CDR3 length: 13 residues. The germline gives CDR1 MNHEY, CDR2 SMNVEV (reference sequence). The V and J ends lost 5 bases and 7 bases respectively, with 15 bases between them. CDR3: CASSRGPPGEQYF. CDR3 bases: TGTGCCAGCAGTCGAGGGCCCCCGGGAGAGCAGTACTTC.

This clonotype has a count of ten or more. The chain joins TRBV20-1 to TRBJ2-2; 9 bases line up with TRBD1. Germline V gene lookup returns CDR1 DFQATT and CDR2 SNEGSKA (reference sequence). The CDR3 sequence is 15 residues long. Unmatched junction bases numbered 5, after V lost 6 bases and J lost 0 bases. In DNA, the CDR3 is TGCAGTGCCAGTAGACAGGGGGCGAACACCGGGGAGCTGTTTTTT. It is translated as CSASRQGANTGELFF.

This clonotype was observed many times. The chain recombines TRBV28 with TRBJ2-7, with D maybe TRBD2 (6 bases). The CDR3 totals 14 residues. Trimming pared 3 bases from V and 5 bases from J, leaving 14 bases between. CDR1 and CDR2 (germline): MDHEN, SYDVKM. The CDR3 reads CASSFSGEFDEQYF. CDR3 DNA: TGTGCCAGCAGTTTTTCGGGAGAATTTGACGAGCAGTACTTC.

In its sample, this clonotype was seen many times. The rearrangement joins TRBV6-5 to TRBJ2-7; D gene ambiguous. The germline gives CDR1 MNHEY, CDR2 SVGAGI. This CDR3 is built from 15 residues. V was cut by 4 bases and J by 0 bases, with 13 bases left in between. The CDR3, as DNA: TGTGCCAGCAGTTTAGACTGGTCGATCTCCTACGAGCAGTACTTC. Its protein product is CASSLDWSISYEQYF.

This clonotype occurred many times. V gene TRBV5-1 combines with J gene TRBJ2-1; 8 bases map to TRBD2. The germline gives CDR1 SGHRS, CDR2 YFSETQ. J was trimmed by 8 bases and V by 0 bases; bases with no gene match: 1. The CDR3 spans 13 residues. The CDR3 loop reads CASSLAGGYEQFF. The CDR3 nucleotides are TGCGCCAGCAGCTTGGCGGGGGGGTATGAGCAGTTCTTC.

This clonotype was seen at least ten times. Just one base apart from a much larger clone, this may be a read error. The rearrangement uses TRBV9 and TRBJ1-1; TRBD1 might be the D (6 bases). CDR3 length equals 13 residues. Deletions cut 4 bases from V and 1 base from J, with 8 bases between. Germline V gives CDR1 SGDLS, CDR2 YYNGEE. Here the CDR3 DNA reads TGTGCCAGCAGCATGACAGGGAACACTGAAGCTTTCTTT. This codes for CASSMTGNTEAFF.

At least ten counts were recorded for this clonotype. The chain links TRBV6-1 to TRBJ2-7, with D perhaps TRBD2 (5 bases). The CDR3 runs to 15 residues. Trimming took 6 bases from V and 3 from J, leaving 18 bases between them. Germline V gene data show CDR1 as MNHNS and CDR2 as SASEGT. Here the CDR3 reads CASRNIRTGYYEQYF. The CDR3 coding sequence is TGTGCCAGCAGGAACATTCGGACGGGATACTACGAGCAGTACTTC.

Many counts were recorded for this clonotype. V usage is TRBV6-1 and J usage is TRBJ2-5; D is tentatively TRBD1 or TRBD2 (5 bases each). Trimming stripped 6 bases from V and 3 bases from J, with 17 bases between. The CDR3 totals 15 residues. Looked up from germline, CDR1 is MNHNS and CDR2 is SASEGT. As DNA, the CDR3 is TGTGCCAGCAGACCTCCGGGACGTTTGAAAGAGACCCAGTACTTC. It translates to CASRPPGRLKETQYF.

This clonotype was recorded at least ten times. This chain links TRBV27 with TRBJ2-7; D not resolved. V was pared by 9 bases and J by 0 bases, with 12 bases between. CDR1 MNHEY and CDR2 SMNVEV come from the germline V gene (reference sequence). The CDR3 sequence is 13 residues long. The CDR3: CASSPSASYEQYF. The CDR3 DNA reads as TGTGCCAGTAGCCCTTCGGCCTCCTACGAGCAGTACTTC.

This clonotype was picked up many times. The chain recombines TRBV28 with TRBJ1-1; no definite D call. Germline CDR1 and CDR2: MDHEN and SYDVKM. This CDR3 contains 13 residues. Trimming cost V 3 bases and J 4 bases, with 9 bases left between them. The CDR3 protein is CASSFGSPTEAFF. The CDR3 DNA reads as TGTGCCAGCAGTTTTGGCAGCCCCACTGAAGCTTTCTTT.

This clonotype was recorded at least ten times. The chain links TRBV5-1 to TRBJ1-1, with a tentative D call TRBD1 (5 bases). V dropped 1 base and J dropped 3 bases, with 10 bases sitting between them. The germline V gene has CDR1 SGHRS and CDR2 YFSETQ. The length of the CDR3 is 14 residues. The CDR3 DNA reads as TGCGCCAGCAGCTTGCGGGGGTCGTACACTGAAGCTTTCTTT. Protein: CASSLRGSYTEAFF.

This clonotype was detected ten times or more. The chain uses TRBV27 and TRBJ2-7; TRBD2 matches 10 bases. Germline trimming cut 6 bases from V and 3 bases from J; bases unmatched to any gene: 5. Germline V gene data show CDR1 as MNHEY and CDR2 as SMNVEV (reference sequence). The CDR3 has 14 residues. The CDR3 DNA reads as TGTGCCAGCAGGAGACTAGCGGGTAGCTACGAGCAGTACTTC. Translated: CASRRLAGSYEQYF.

The chain joins TRBV9 to TRBJ1-2, with D possibly matching TRBD1 (6 bases). V was pared by 0 bases and J by 4 bases, with 10 bases between. Germline V gives CDR1 SGDLS, CDR2 YYNGEE. This CDR3 spans 14 amino acids. The CDR3: CASSVGTVSYGYTF. In DNA form, the CDR3 reads TGTGCCAGCAGCGTAGGGACAGTTTCCTATGGCTACACCTTC.

This clonotype was counted only a few times. This CDR3 reads CSVARGTGGYEQYF. CDR3 bases: TGCAGCGTTGCAAGAGGGACAGGGGGCTACGAGCAGTACTTC. The genes are TRBV29-1 and TRBJ2-7; 11 bases align to TRBD1. The CDR3 is 14 residues long. The V segment lost 4 bases and the J segment 3 bases; nucleotides outside the gene matches: 5. Germline assignment: CDR1 SQVTM and CDR2 ANQGSEA.

This clonotype appeared a single time. The chain has TRBV6-5 and TRBJ2-7, with TRBD2 as a possible D gene (6 bases). V lost 2 bases and J 1 base, leaving 12 bases between the germline ends. Germline assignment: CDR1 MNHEY and CDR2 SVGAGI. The CDR3 has 15 amino acids. The CDR3 nucleotides read TGTGCCAGCAGTTACGGCTTGGGGGGTTCCTACGAGCAGTACTTC. Translating it yields CASSYGLGGSYEQYF.

This clonotype was seen repeatedly, ten times or more. V and J are TRBV6-1 and TRBJ2-7; 9 positions match TRBD2. CDR3 length equals 20 residues. The V gene end was trimmed by 3 bases and the J gene end by 1 base; junction bases not matched to a gene: 19. CDR1 and CDR2 (germline): MNHNS, SASEGT. The CDR3 region has the DNA TGTGCCAGCAGTGATCCCGGATGGAAAGCGGGAGGATCAGAGTCCTACGAGCAGTACTTC. Its protein product is CASSDPGWKAGGSESYEQYF.

This clonotype was counted many times. The chain combines TRBV27 with TRBJ2-5; D may be TRBD2 (5 bases). Deletions cut 9 bases from V and 3 bases from J, with 20 bases between. The CDR3 covers 15 residues. Germline V gives CDR1 MNHEY, CDR2 SMNVEV (reference sequence). CDR3 residues: CASSSLEANKETQYF. The CDR3 nucleotides are TGTGCCAGTTCCTCCTTGGAGGCCAATAAAGAGACCCAGTACTTC.

This clonotype was seen many times. V and J are TRBV10-3 and TRBJ1-1, with D possibly being TRBD1 (6 bases). CDR1 ENHRY and CDR2 SYGVKD come from the germline V gene. The CDR3 spans 12 residues. V was clipped by 10 bases and J by 6 bases, with 15 bases between them. CDR3 sequence (DNA): TGTGCCAGCTCTGGACAGAGGGCTGAAGCTTTCTTT. Amino acids: CASSGQRAEAFF.

This sequence joins TRBV7-9 and TRBJ1-3; tentatively, D is TRBD1 (5 bases). V lost 1 base, J lost 2 bases, and 9 bases lay in between. The germline CDR1 and CDR2 sequences are SEHNR and FQNEAQ (reference sequence). This CDR3 has 15 residues. The CDR3 reads CASSLEETAGNTIYF. DNA of the CDR3: TGTGCCAGCAGCTTAGAGGAGACAGCTGGAAACACCATATATTTT.

In this sample, this clonotype turned up a few times. This chain uses TRBV20-1 with TRBJ2-7; D is unclear. This CDR3 is 11 amino acids long. The V gene lost 6 bases and the J gene lost 2 bases, with 8 bases spanning the gap. Germline CDR1 and CDR2: DFQATT and SNEGSKA (reference sequence). The CDR3 coding sequence is TGCAGTGCCCAAGGTACCTACGAGCAGTACTTC. It is translated as CSAQGTYEQYF.

The J gene is TRBJ2-5, the V gene TRBV20-1, with D perhaps matching TRBD1 or TRBD2 (7 bases each). The CDR3 length is 14 residues. The V end lost 5 bases, the J end lost 5 bases, and 18 bases lay between the germline ends. The germline V gene encodes CDR1 DFQATT and CDR2 SNEGSKA (reference sequence). The CDR3 DNA is TGCAGTGCTCCCCCAGGGGGAGGGCAGGAGACCCAGTACTTC. It translates to CSAPPGGGQETQYF.